The following is a T cell receptor (beta chain) sequence with its context. The data belong to a study of radiation and T cells in renal cell carcinoma. Time point indicated: blood 2 weeks post-SBRT. Treatment described: 15 Gy SBRT to primary tumor, nephrectomy 4 weeks later. The repertoire was sequenced with immunoSEQ multiplex PCR; TCRdb's copy has only in-frame clones and lacks some. The data show under 150,000 clones, over 75% seen once. The V gene lost 6 bases and the J gene lost 1 base, with 12 bases spanning the gap. The CDR3 has 15 residues. Germline V gene lookup returns CDR1 MDHEN and CDR2 SYDVKM.

The chain joins TRBV28 to TRBJ2-2, with D possibly being TRBD1 (6 bases). This sample comprised blood, obtained from a patient whose treatment included radiotherapy and nephrectomy. This sequence was found in a woman in her sixties with renal cell carcinoma. CDR3 DNA sequence: TGTGCCAGCAGCCTTCTGGGACAGAACACCGGGGAGCTGTTTTTT. Its protein is CASSLLGQNTGELFF.